This T cell receptor beta chain was obtained from a study of metastatic and nonmetastatic thyroid tumors. Study at large: From malignant and benign thyroid patients, repertoires in blood and in tumor or nodule tissue were compared. Study findings and constraints: Benign nodules were reported to have significantly lower TCR beta diversity than malignant thyroid tumors, in blood and tumor.

On this clone: Its antigen is unknown. At one end, the junction sequence differs from germline, possibly due to a read error.

Original processing methods: Using the CDR3 differences seen across clinicopathological groups, the authors built a distant-metastasis classifier for papillary thyroid cancer, which was meant to discriminate distant-metastatic patients. TCRdb re-called clones via MiXCR from the PCR reads. TCRdb's processing, not the authors', yielded these V and J calls. The sample lists 15,000 to 20,000 clones; roughly a quarter were seen once. This CDR3 region has 16 residues. Germline loops: CDR1 MGHDK, CDR2 SYGVNS. Thyroid surgery had not been preceded by any treatment in any patient. The V and J genes are TRBV25-1 and TRBJ1-6; D might be TRBD1 (5 bases). The sample consisted of adjacent normal tissue. The clonotype originates from a female donor with papillary thyroid cancer or a benign thyroid nodule (not recorded which). Some clones in this sample may be carry-over from other donors' samples. CDR3 DNA sequence: TGTGCCAGCAGGCCATGGGGGACCTCCTATAATTCAACCCTCCACTTT. Encoded protein: CASRPWGTSYNSTLHF.